These 20 T cell receptor beta chains originate from one sample sequenced in a study of blood T cell repertoires in COVID-19. Using immunoSEQ multiplex PCR, the repertoire was profiled, and TCRdb retains in-frame clones only, with some absent. The table includes 250,000 or so clones, approximately 88% detected once. Sequencing input: PBMCs or T cells enriched from blood (not recorded which). The origin of the receptors is a woman aged 40 to 49 who had been exposed to COVID-19.

CDR3 sequence reads: CASSPQESVGYSPLHF. The DNA for the CDR3 is TGTGCCAGCTCACCACAAGAAAGCGTTGGATATTCACCCCTCCACTTT. The chain couples TRBV18 to TRBJ1-6; D is unresolved. Germline CDR1 KGHSH, CDR2 LQKENI. The CDR3 sequence is 16 residues long. V lost 1 base to trimming and J lost 8 bases, with 15 bases between them. The entire variable domain, with the rest obtained from reference TRBV18 and TRBJ1-6, is as follows: NAGVMQNPRHLVRRRGQEARLRCSPMKGHSHVYWYRQLPEEGLKFMVYLQKENIIDESGMPKERFSAEFPKEGPSILRIQQVVRGDSAAYFCASSPQESVGYSPLHFGNGTRLTVT.

This clone was detected a few times. The V gene is TRBV7-9, the J gene TRBJ2-1; 7 nucleotides agree with TRBD2. Germline V lookup: CDR1 SEHNR, CDR2 FQNEAQ (reference sequence). Losses at the gene ends were 1 base for V and 4 bases for J; bases not matched to a gene: 4. The CDR3 extends over 15 amino acids. For the CDR3, the DNA is TGTGCCAGCAGCTTAGACCCCGGGGGGTACAATGAGCAGTTCTTC. This encodes CASSLDPGGYNEQFF.

The CDR3 DNA reads TGTGCCAGTAAGGGGGACAGGCATAATTCACCCCTCCACTTT. Translated: CASKGDRHNSPLHF. V is TRBV19 and J is TRBJ1-6; 8 nucleotides match TRBD1. Germline V CDR1 and CDR2: LNHDA, SQIVND (reference sequence). The CDR3 runs 14 residues. Trimming at V came to 7 bases and at J to 5 bases, leaving 4 bases not matched to a gene.

The chain links TRBV5-1 to TRBJ2-7, with TRBD1 matching over 10 bases. The CDR3 has 16 residues. V was pared by 2 bases and J by 4 bases, with 9 bases of the junction left unmatched. Germline V lookup: CDR1 SGHRS, CDR2 YFSETQ. The CDR3 nucleotides read TGCGCCAGCAGCTTACGCTCGGACAGGGGGAGGTACGAGCAGTACTTC. Translation gives CASSLRSDRGRYEQYF.

The genes are TRBV4-2 and TRBJ2-5; perhaps TRBD2 as D (7 bases). This CDR3 spans 17 amino acids. Trimming pared 0 bases from V and 1 base from J, leaving 15 bases between. The germline V gene has CDR1 LGHNA and CDR2 YNFKEQ. The CDR3 protein is CASSQELKGGTQETQYF. The CDR3 nucleotides are TGTGCCAGCAGCCAAGAATTAAAGGGGGGGACCCAAGAGACCCAGTACTTC.

The chain employs TRBV5-1 and TRBJ1-4; the D is unclear. The germline V gene has CDR1 SGHRS and CDR2 YFSETQ. The length of the CDR3 is 13 residues. V lost 5 bases, J lost 8 bases, and 13 bases lay in between. CDR3 DNA sequence: TGCGCCAGCAGTGCGGGGAGGGAGGAAAAACTGTTTTTT. Translation gives CASSAGREEKLFF.

The chain links TRBV5-1 to TRBJ2-7; possibly TRBD1 for D (5 bases). Germline lookup yields CDR1 SGHRS and CDR2 YFSETQ. This CDR3 region has 11 residues. V gave up 2 bases and J gave up 7 bases, with 7 bases separating them. The CDR3 reads CASSFSGEQYF. DNA of the CDR3: TGCGCCAGCAGCTTTTCAGGGGAGCAGTACTTC.

The V call is TRBV7-9, the J call TRBJ1-6; 7 bases are shared with TRBD1. Germline loops: CDR1 SEHNR, CDR2 FQNEAQ (reference sequence). The trim removed 5 bases at V and 10 bases at J, leaving 11 bases unmatched. There are 15 residues in the CDR3. DNA for the CDR3: TGTGCCAGCAGCCAAGACAGGGAGGCAGGATCACCCCTCCACTTT. This translates into CASSQDREAGSPLHF.

The chain uses TRBV6-6 and TRBJ2-3; 14 bases are a match to TRBD2. After removal of 5 bases from V and 1 base from J, the junction contained 11 bases not matched to a gene. The CDR3 covers 19 residues. Germline CDR1 and CDR2: MNHNY and SVGAGI (reference sequence). The CDR3 sequence: CASSRTGTSGGGGTDTQYF. In DNA, the CDR3 is TGTGCCAGCAGTCGCACCGGGACTAGCGGGGGAGGGGGCACAGATACGCAGTATTTT.

The chain joins TRBV27 to TRBJ2-7; tentative D call: TRBD2 (6 bases). V dropped 6 bases and J dropped 2 bases, with 14 bases sitting between them. The CDR3 runs to 14 residues. The V gene's germline CDR1 is MNHEY and CDR2 SMNVEV (reference sequence). CDR3 loop: CASSRSGSTYEQYF. For the CDR3, the DNA is TGTGCCAGCAGCCGCTCCGGGAGCACCTACGAGCAGTACTTC.

This clone was seen only a few times. The chain joins TRBV7-8 to TRBJ2-1; D unresolved. Per germline, CDR1 SGHVS and CDR2 FQNEAQ. This CDR3 spans 14 amino acids. Deletions cut 1 base from V and 8 bases from J, with 12 bases between. Written as DNA, the CDR3 is TGTGCCAGCAGCTTAGACCCAGGTCCGGATGAGCAGTTCTTC. It specifies CASSLDPGPDEQFF.

This clone was found once. The CDR3 nucleotides read TGTGCCAGCAGCTTTGAAGGGACAGGGTACTACGAGCAGTACTTC. As protein: CASSFEGTGYYEQYF. The chain is built from TRBV7-3 and TRBJ2-7; 9 bases are a match to TRBD1. CDR3 length equals 15 residues. Trimming at V came to 3 bases and at J to 3 bases, leaving 6 bases not matched to a gene. Germline CDR1 is SGHTA and CDR2 is FQGTGA.

The V call is TRBV6-5, the J call TRBJ1-3, with 9 bases that match TRBD1. The V and J ends lost 4 bases and 4 bases, in that order; junction bases with no gene match: 8. Germline-derived CDR1 and CDR2 are MNHEY and SVGAGI. The CDR3 runs to 16 residues. In DNA form, the CDR3 reads TGTGCCAGCAGTTCGAGGGACAGGGTCGTCGGAAACACCATATATTTT. It yields the protein CASSSRDRVVGNTIYF.

The rearrangement links TRBV5-5 to TRBJ1-5; 10 bases match TRBD1. Germline lookup yields CDR1 SGHKS and CDR2 YYEKEE (reference sequence). Unmatched junction bases numbered 9, after V lost 4 bases and J lost 2 bases. The CDR3 sequence is 17 residues long. CDR3 loop: CASSTGQGVGGNQPQHF. The CDR3 bases are TGTGCCAGCAGCACCGGACAGGGGGTCGGTGGCAATCAGCCCCAGCATTTT.

This clone occurred once. J is TRBJ1-2 and V is TRBV3-1 (or the pseudogene TRBV3-2), with D maybe TRBD1 (5 bases). The germline V and J ends were trimmed by 4 bases and 0 bases, with 12 bases remaining between them. In germline, CDR1 is LGHDT, CDR2 YNNKEL (reference sequence). The CDR3 loop spans 15 amino acids. The CDR3: CASSPFRTSNYGYTF. The CDR3 coding sequence is TGTGCCAGCAGCCCCTTTCGGACATCTAACTATGGCTACACCTTC.

This chain connects TRBV20-1 to TRBJ2-7; D gene ambiguous. Germline V lookup: CDR1 DFQATT, CDR2 SNEGSKA (reference sequence). Deletions cut 4 bases from V and 4 bases from J, with 5 bases between. The CDR3 consists of 10 residues. The chain's CDR3 is CSAKEYEQYF. CDR3 DNA: TGCAGTGCTAAGGAGTACGAGCAGTACTTC.

This sequence joins TRBV3-1 (or the pseudogene TRBV3-2) and TRBJ2-7; 8 bases fit TRBD1. The CDR3 is made up of 15 amino acids. Germline loops: CDR1 LGHDT, CDR2 YNNKEL (reference sequence). Trimming at V came to 1 base and at J to 2 bases, leaving 4 bases not matched to a gene. The CDR3 DNA reads TGTGCCAGCAGCCAAGCCGGGACAGGACCCTACGAGCAGTACTTC. The encoded protein is CASSQAGTGPYEQYF.

V is TRBV6-5 and J is TRBJ2-2; 7 nucleotides match TRBD1. Germline V gene sequence: CDR1 MNHEY, CDR2 SVGAGI. This CDR3 region has 15 residues. Trimming cost V 5 bases and J 4 bases; bases outside gene matches: 7. This CDR3 is CASSLGGQPTGELFF. CDR3 nucleotide sequence: TGTGCCAGCAGTCTAGGGGGACAGCCCACCGGGGAGCTGTTTTTT.

This chain uses TRBV5-1 with TRBJ2-1; D perhaps matches TRBD2 (5 bases). Per germline, CDR1 SGHRS and CDR2 YFSETQ. There are 13 residues in the CDR3. V was shortened by 6 bases and J by 9 bases, with 16 bases between the two germline ends. CDR3 loop: CASTLTEGGEQFF. The CDR3 region has the DNA TGCGCCAGCACCTTAACCGAGGGTGGTGAGCAGTTCTTC.

The CDR3 protein is CASSRAASGGANEQFF. CDR3 nucleotide sequence: TGCGCCAGCAGCCGGGCCGCTAGCGGGGGGGCCAATGAGCAGTTCTTC. The rearrangement joins TRBV4-3 to TRBJ2-1; 12 nucleotides match TRBD2. CDR1 LGHNA and CDR2 YSLEER come from the germline V gene. Trimming at V came to 4 bases and at J to 6 bases, leaving 7 bases not matched to a gene. This CDR3 is 16 amino acids long.